The clone carrying this T cell receptor (beta chain) was observed a few times. Antigen: not known. The listed genes are named as in mouse. The read halts 4 residues ahead of the CDR3 end, with the missing end drawn from the germline J gene. In each case, RNA was isolated and then reverse transcribed into cDNA as the sequencing template. Data came from immunoSEQ multiplex PCR; TCRdb stores just in-frame clones and leaves some out. The record shows roughly 260,000 clones for this sample, with no singletons present. These data originate in a study of CD8+ T cells in alopecia areata. Across the whole study: C3H/HeJ donors aged roughly 6-12 months with spontaneous alopecia supplied skin grafted onto roughly 7-11-week-old female C3H/HeJ mice. General observations from the study: Affected scalp, especially in alopecia totalis/universalis, had a higher clonality than normal scalp did. Sequence data from scalp samples additionally include resident alphabeta T cells of normal skin. Sharing of TCR sequences between patients (possibly for HLA-related reasons) was less clear than in mice.

This CDR3 contains 13 residues. Germline assignment: CDR1 SNHLY and CDR2 FYNGKV (reference sequence). Combined cutaneous lymph node cells underwent sorting by CD4, CD8alpha, NKG2D, NKG2ACE and additional markers. The source of this sequence is a C3H/HeJ mouse with alopecia areata. The MHC haplotype of this mouse line is H2-k. This sequence joins TRBV3 and TRBJ2-5; weak D call: TRBD2 (6 bases). The sequencing input was CD4+ T cells sorted from a lymph node. Partial CDR3 DNA: TGTGCCAGCAGCTTAGAGACTGGAGAC. This translates into CASSLETGD. The whole CDR3 protein is CASSLETGDTQYF.